A selection of T cell receptor beta chains follows, all from one sample in a study of lymphopenia after photon versus proton radiotherapy. Libraries were prepared by immunoSEQ multiplex PCR; TCRdb keeps only in-frame clonotypes and omits some of them. The repertoire holds around 29,000 clones, with approximately 80% as singletons. Material: peripheral blood, obtained from a patient treated with proton-based radiotherapy. Every receptor here comes from a woman aged 70-85 years with pancreatic cancer. CDR3s include the opening cysteine and the closing phenylalanine or tryptophan. D genes are given only for firm matches. Expanded clones get a size class; other rows say once, few or many, or leave the size out.

D	V	size	J	CDR3	DNA
-	TRBV11-2	-	TRBJ2-3	CASSLDLVLTSTDTQYF	TGTGCCAGCAGCTTAGATCTTGTGCTAACTAGCACAGATACGCAGTATTTT
-	TRBV7-9	-	TRBJ1-5	CASSLLVGQPQHF	TGTGCCAGCAGCTTATTGGTGGGTCAGCCCCAGCATTTT
-	TRBV2	-	TRBJ1-2	CASSVGGLLTYTF	TGTGCCAGCAGTGTGGGGGGGTTGTTGACTTACACCTTC
-	TRBV6-5	-	TRBJ2-7	CASRYTGNYEQYF	TGTGCCAGCAGGTACACAGGAAACTACGAGCAGTACTTC
-	TRBV7-9	few	TRBJ2-2	CASSLKGDTGELFF	TGTGCCAGCAGCTTAAAGGGTGACACCGGGGAGCTGTTTTTT
-	TRBV11-2	once	TRBJ2-5	CASSTTETQYF	TGTGCCAGCAGTACGACAGAGACCCAGTACTTC
TRBD2	TRBV7-9	-	TRBJ2-2	CASSATLAGDRTGELFF	TGTGCCAGCAGCGCGACTCTAGCGGGAGATCGCACCGGGGAGCTGTTTTTT
-	TRBV29-1	few	TRBJ2-5	CSAASQPKETQYF	TGCAGCGCTGCAAGCCAGCCAAAAGAGACCCAGTACTTC
-	TRBV4-3	once	TRBJ1-6	CASSRGQATYNSPLHF	TGCGCCAGCAGCCGGGGTCAGGCAACCTATAATTCACCCCTCCACTTT
-	TRBV29-1	-	TRBJ2-4	CSVVRAGKNIQYF	TGCAGCGTTGTGCGGGCTGGCAAAAACATTCAGTACTTC
-	TRBV18	-	TRBJ2-7	CASSPGAPRDEQYF	TGTGCCAGCTCACCAGGGGCCCCCCGGGACGAGCAGTACTTC
-	TRBV5-1	-	TRBJ2-5	CASSLETGEETQYF	TGCGCCAGCAGCTTGGAGACGGGGGAAGAGACCCAGTACTTC
TRBD2	TRBV28	once	TRBJ2-5	CASNGLAGGEETQYF	TGTGCCAGCAACGGACTAGCGGGAGGAGAAGAGACCCAGTACTTC
-	TRBV15	-	TRBJ2-7	CATSRDRQGRSYEQYF	TGTGCCACCAGCAGAGATCGGCAGGGGAGATCCTACGAGCAGTACTTC
-	TRBV28	few	TRBJ1-4	CASSLGGAGVGSANEKLFF	TGTGCCAGCAGTTTAGGGGGCGCTGGGGTAGGCAGTGCTAATGAAAAACTGTTTTTT
-	TRBV7-6	-	TRBJ2-2	CASSLDEGGQTNTGELFF	TGTGCCAGCAGCTTAGATGAGGGGGGACAGACGAACACCGGGGAGCTGTTTTTT
-	TRBV7-8	-	TRBJ2-6	CASSPREFSGANVLTF	TGTGCCAGCAGTCCCCGTGAGTTCTCTGGGGCCAACGTCCTGACTTTC
TRBD2	TRBV7-2	-	TRBJ2-7	CASSLAGLVKYEQYF	TGTGCCAGCAGCTTAGCGGGACTAGTAAAGTACGAGCAGTACTTC
-	TRBV7-6	-	TRBJ2-5	CASSLVWGSRETQYF	TGTGCCAGCAGCTTAGTTTGGGGGTCTAGGGAGACCCAGTACTTC
-	TRBV19	-	TRBJ1-5	CASSIVTVGNQPQHF	TGTGCCAGTAGTATTGTGACAGTCGGCAATCAGCCCCAACATTTT